This T cell receptor (beta chain) was recorded in a study of blood T cell repertoires in COVID-19. Study as a whole: Samples of COVID-19 (acute and convalescent) were obtained from the United States, Italy and Spain.

CDR3 length: 11 residues. With 5 bases removed from V and 1 base from J, the gap between germline ends came to 5 bases. Germline CDR1 reads GTSNPN; CDR2 reads SVGIG (reference sequence). The assay was immunoSEQ multiplex PCR, and TCRdb's table has in-frame clones only and misses some. This table has approximately 300,000 clones, approximately 90% appearing once. The sequenced sample was peripheral blood. This receptor was obtained from a woman aged 35 to 49 with acute or convalescent COVID-19. The rearrangement joins TRBV30 to TRBJ1-1; the D gene is possibly TRBD1 (5 bases). In DNA, the CDR3 is TGTGCCTGGGGACAGAACACTGAAGCTTTCTTT. Translation: CAWGQNTEAFF. Full variable domain (outside the CDR3, taken from reference TRBV30 and TRBJ1-1): SQTIHQWPATLVQPVGSPLSLECTVEGTSNPNLYWYRQAAGRGLQLLFYSVGIGQISSEVPQNLSASRPQDRQFILSSKKLLLSDSGFYLCAWGQNTEAFFGQGTRLTVV.